This entry lists 16 T cell receptor beta chains sequenced from one sample in a study of beta chain features in type 1 diabetes. Findings and caveats of the study: Among all four CD4+ subsets, Type 1 diabetes patients had TCRB CDR3s that were moderately but significantly shorter.

Their recognized antigens are unknown. Sequencing targeted expressed TCRB transcripts, as all isolated RNA had been reverse transcribed. The protocol was immunoSEQ multiplex PCR, while the TCRdb copy is restricted to in-frame clones and leaves out a portion. The data contain 600,000 to 700,000 clones, 9.5% to 15% of them singletons. The sequenced sample consisted of naive CD4+ T cells from blood. The receptors stem from a man aged 25-45 years with type 1 diabetes.

The chain combines TRBV18 with TRBJ2-3; D unresolved. CDR3 size: 16 residues. The V gene lost 2 bases and the J gene lost 0 bases, with 12 bases spanning the gap. The germline V gene encodes CDR1 KGHSH and CDR2 LQKENI. Here the CDR3 reads CASSPLRTVSTDTQYF. The DNA for the CDR3 is TGTGCCAGCTCACCATTACGGACGGTTAGCACAGATACGCAGTATTTT. The full variable domain, its missing parts supplied by reference TRBV18 and TRBJ2-3, is NAGVMQNPRHLVRRRGQEARLRCSPMKGHSHVYWYRQLPEEGLKFMVYLQKENIIDESGMPKERFSAEFPKEGPSILRIQQVVRGDSAAYFCASSPLRTVSTDTQYFGPGTRLTVL.

This clone was counted a few times. The V and J genes are TRBV25-1 and TRBJ2-7; TRBD1 aligns across 7 bases. Germline CDR1 is MGHDK and CDR2 is SYGVNS. The CDR3 has 11 amino acids. With V trimmed by 8 bases and J by 5 bases, 3 bases remained unmatched. CDR3 protein: CASDTGDEQYF. In nucleotides, the CDR3 is TGTGCCAGCGATACAGGGGACGAGCAGTACTTC.

The rearrangement uses TRBV29-1 and TRBJ1-3, with 7 bases aligning to TRBD1. The CDR3 is made up of 15 amino acids. After removal of 6 bases from V and 2 bases from J, the junction contained 10 bases not matched to a gene. Germline loops: CDR1 SQVTM, CDR2 ANQGSEA. DNA for the CDR3: TGCAGCGTGAATACCGGTACAGGGGCTGGAAACACCATATATTTT. Residues: CSVNTGTGAGNTIYF.

This clone was detected a few times. The V gene is TRBV14, the J gene TRBJ2-3; D tentatively reads TRBD1 or TRBD2 (5 bases each). Trimming took off 4 bases at V and 3 bases at J, with 14 bases between the two ends. The germline V gene encodes CDR1 SGHDN and CDR2 FVKESK. This CDR3 comprises 15 residues. CDR3 protein: CASSLRGRGTDTQYF. CDR3 nucleotides: TGTGCCAGCAGCCTCCGGGGTAGGGGTACAGATACGCAGTATTTT.

In this sample, this clone turned up a few times. The J gene is TRBJ1-1, the V gene TRBV6-5, with TRBD1 matching over 9 bases. In germline, CDR1 is MNHEY, CDR2 SVGAGI. There are 15 residues in the CDR3. V lost 10 bases and J lost 3; bases outside the gene matches: 12. This chain's CDR3 is CATEETQGADTEAFF. The DNA of the CDR3 is TGTGCCACCGAAGAGACACAGGGGGCTGACACTGAAGCTTTCTTT.

This clone was recorded a few times. The sample carries other DNA sequences with the same CDR3. The rearrangement uses TRBV19 and TRBJ1-2; perhaps TRBD1 as D (5 bases). Germline V CDR1 and CDR2: LNHDA, SQIVND (reference sequence). CDR3 length: 13 residues. Trimming pared 0 bases from V and 5 bases from J, leaving 7 bases between. As DNA, the CDR3 is TGTGCCAGTAGTATAGACAGGGATTATGGCTACACCTTC. Translated, it gives CASSIDRDYGYTF.

The chain carries TRBV29-1 and TRBJ1-6, with no clear D. V shed 7 bases and J shed 7 bases, with 20 bases lying between them. The germline CDR1 and CDR2 sequences are SQVTM and ANQGSEA. This CDR3 comprises 15 residues. CDR3 amino acids: CSAKFSGIGNSPLHF. The CDR3, as DNA: TGCAGCGCGAAATTTTCCGGAATTGGAAATTCACCCCTCCACTTT.

This clone was seen only a few times. J is TRBJ2-7 and V is TRBV13; no clear D gene. Trimming shortened V by 5 bases and J by 5 bases, and 16 bases separated the two germline ends. The CDR3 runs to 14 residues. The germline gives CDR1 PRHDT, CDR2 FYEKMQ (reference sequence). The CDR3 protein is CASSPRSQVHEQYF. DNA of the CDR3: TGTGCCAGCAGCCCTAGAAGCCAGGTCCACGAGCAGTACTTC.

This chain connects TRBV6-4 to TRBJ1-5, with unresolved D. This CDR3 region has 13 residues. Germline values: CDR1 MRHNA, CDR2 SNTAGT. The V end was cut by 3 bases, the J end by 2 bases, with 5 bases between. The CDR3 loop is CASSEGGNQPQHF. DNA for the CDR3: TGTGCCAGCAGTGAAGGTGGCAATCAGCCCCAGCATTTT.

This clone was counted only a few times. The rearrangement joins TRBV4-3 to TRBJ1-6; no reliable D call. Germline values: CDR1 LGHNA, CDR2 YSLEER. There are 15 residues in the CDR3. V lost 1 base, J lost 7 bases, and 11 bases lay in between. CDR3 DNA: TGCGCCAGCAGCCAAGTCACTAATTCCAATTCACCCCTCCACTTT. Its protein product is CASSQVTNSNSPLHF.

V is TRBV29-1 and J is TRBJ2-5; D possibly uses TRBD1 or TRBD2 (6 bases each). Germline V gene sequence: CDR1 SQVTM, CDR2 ANQGSEA. This CDR3 contains 13 residues. Trimming took off 5 bases at V and 5 bases at J, with 15 bases between the two ends. The CDR3 nucleotides are TGCAGCGTTCGGGTAGGGGGGCAGGAGACCCAGTACTTC. This codes for CSVRVGGQETQYF.

V usage is TRBV29-1 and J usage is TRBJ1-1; 7 nucleotides align to TRBD1. This CDR3 comprises 12 residues. V was pared by 7 bases and J by 4 bases, with 6 bases of the junction left unmatched. CDR1 is SQVTM, CDR2 ANQGSEA, per germline. The CDR3, as DNA: TGCAGCGGACAGGGACTGGGCACTGAAGCTTTCTTT. Its translation is CSGQGLGTEAFF.

The table lists this clone with a few counts. The rearrangement joins TRBV29-1 to TRBJ2-2; 8 nucleotides match TRBD2. V lost 1 base and J lost 5; bases outside the gene matches: 3. This CDR3 has 14 residues. The germline V gene encodes CDR1 SQVTM and CDR2 ANQGSEA. This CDR3 reads CSVEVLAGTGELFF. Written as DNA, the CDR3 is TGCAGCGTTGAAGTCCTAGCGGGTACCGGGGAGCTGTTTTTT.

The chain combines TRBV7-9 with TRBJ1-5; D call uncertain. V lost 0 bases and J 6 bases, leaving 6 bases between the germline ends. CDR3 length: 13 residues. Germline CDR1 reads SEHNR; CDR2 reads FQNEAQ (reference sequence). The CDR3 reads CASSLADTQPQHF. CDR3 bases: TGTGCCAGCAGCTTAGCGGATACTCAGCCCCAGCATTTT.

The V gene is TRBV25-1, the J gene TRBJ1-2; D is ambiguous. The germline gives CDR1 MGHDK, CDR2 SYGVNS. The V and J ends lost 5 bases and 0 bases respectively, with 19 bases between them. This CDR3 is 17 amino acids long. The CDR3 loop reads CASSPSNTRPSNYGYTF. The CDR3, as DNA: TGTGCCAGCAGTCCTAGTAACACCCGACCTTCTAACTATGGCTACACCTTC.

This clone was counted a few times. This rearrangement joins TRBV11-2 to TRBJ2-1, with D maybe TRBD2 (5 bases). The germline V gene has CDR1 SGHAT and CDR2 FQNNGV. The CDR3 has 13 amino acids. V lost 2 bases, J lost 7 bases, and 9 bases lay in between. For the CDR3, the DNA is TGTGCCAGCAGCTTAAGGACGGGGAATGAGCAGTTCTTC. It encodes CASSLRTGNEQFF.